Shown below are 8 T cell receptor beta chains from a single sample sequenced in a study of blood T cells in healthy people across ages. A second PCR, run for roughly 7 to 12 cycles, used a sample-barcoded 5' primer plus a J-beta primer mix. One entry per CDR3 protein, called by TCRdb with MiXCR from the 5' RACE reads. The table lists over 1,300,000 distinct CDR3 sequences, around 59% of them singletons. The sample consisted of blood. All receptors derive from a man between 18 and 29 years old in good health.

A few counts support this clonotype. The V gene is TRBV14, the J gene TRBJ2-3; D may be TRBD1 or TRBD2 (5 bases each). Germline V gene data show CDR1 as SGHDN and CDR2 as FVKESK. The V end was cut by 1 base, the J end by 2 bases, with 13 bases between. The CDR3 is 16 residues long. CDR3 sequence (DNA): TGTGCCAGCAGCCAAGTATGGGACCCATCCACAGATACGCAGTATTTT. Translating it yields CASSQVWDPSTDTQYF.

The chain recombines TRBV4-3 with TRBJ2-5; D possibly corresponds to TRBD1 (6 bases). With 0 bases removed from V and 2 bases from J, the gap between germline ends came to 10 bases. The germline V gene encodes CDR1 LGHNA and CDR2 YSLEER. The length of the CDR3 is 15 residues. CDR3 in DNA: TGCGCCAGCAGCCAAGATGTGGGGACACAAGAGACCCAGTACTTC. This sequence encodes CASSQDVGTQETQYF.

The chain combines TRBV5-1 with TRBJ2-1; TRBD2 aligns across 8 bases. CDR1 is SGHRS and CDR2 is YFSETQ in the germline V gene. V was clipped by 4 bases and J by 4 bases; unmatched bases: 13. The CDR3 covers 17 residues. CDR3 protein: CASSHPATSDKYNEQFF. The CDR3 region has the DNA TGCGCCAGCAGCCACCCCGCGACTAGCGACAAGTACAATGAGCAGTTCTTC.

The chain joins TRBV10-3 to TRBJ1-2; no definite D call. Looked up from germline, CDR1 is ENHRY and CDR2 is SYGVKD. CDR3 length: 14 amino acids. Trimming took 2 bases from V and 6 from J, leaving 13 bases between them. This chain's CDR3 is CAISEESLRNGYTF. The DNA of the CDR3 is TGTGCCATCAGTGAGGAGAGTCTCCGGAATGGCTACACCTTC.

The chain has TRBV7-2 and TRBJ1-1; D remains unclear. The CDR3 sequence is 14 residues long. Germline V gene lookup returns CDR1 SGHTA and CDR2 FQGNSA. Trimming shortened V by 7 bases and J by 1 base, and 13 bases separated the two germline ends. In DNA form, the CDR3 reads TGTGCCAGCAACAACACTACGACGAACACTGAAGCTTTCTTT. Residues: CASNNTTTNTEAFF.

The V call is TRBV4-2, the J call TRBJ2-3; 8 bases align to TRBD1. The CDR3 sequence is 15 residues long. Germline V gene data show CDR1 as LGHNA and CDR2 as YNFKEQ. V dropped 4 bases and J dropped 3; count of bases not matched to a gene: 6. CDR3 coding DNA: TGTGCCAGCAGCCTCACAGGGGGAACGACAGATACGCAGTATTTT. Residues: CASSLTGGTTDTQYF.

The sample holds a few counts of this clonotype. The rearrangement joins TRBV7-6 to TRBJ2-3, with no clear D. V was shortened by 5 bases and J by 2 bases, with 14 bases between the two germline ends. The length of the CDR3 is 15 residues. Germline V gene sequence: CDR1 SGHVS, CDR2 FNYEAQ. The CDR3 nucleotides read TGTGCCAGCAGCCCAGGTTTGCGATTCACAGATACGCAGTATTTT. Its translation is CASSPGLRFTDTQYF.

The table lists this clonotype with a few counts. The chain joins TRBV4-3 to TRBJ1-5; tentative D call: TRBD1 (5 bases). Germline V CDR1 and CDR2: LGHNA, YSLEER. V dropped 0 bases and J dropped 3 bases, with 12 bases sitting between them. The CDR3 totals 16 residues. For the CDR3, the DNA is TGCGCCAGCAGCCAAGATTTACGACAGTTCAATCAGCCCCAGCATTTT. Translated: CASSQDLRQFNQPQHF.